This is a list of T cell receptor beta chains from one sample in a study of blood T cells in healthy people across ages. A single record per CDR3 protein comes from TCRdb applying MiXCR to the 5' RACE reads. This table holds roughly 570,000 distinct CDR3 sequences, 27% found once. The sequencing input was blood. These receptors came from a woman in her 70s in good health. CDR3s include the opening cysteine and the closing phenylalanine or tryptophan. The D gene is left open where the match is weak. Rows give clone size only sometimes, using once, few, many, or a class for an expanded clone.

j_call d_call clone_size v_call cdr3_nt cdr3_aa
TRBJ1-2 . . TRBV11-1 TGTGCCAGCAGCCGAGGACAGATGTATGGCTACACCTTC CASSRGQMYGYTF
TRBJ2-7 TRBD1 few TRBV6-1 TGTGCCAGCAGTGTCCGGGACAGCTACGAGCAGTACTTC CASSVRDSYEQYF
TRBJ2-2 . . TRBV7-9 TGTGCCAGCAGCTTACTCGGGGCTAAGCTGTTTTTT CASSLLGAKLFF
TRBJ2-7 TRBD2 few TRBV6-6 TGTGCCAGCAGTAGAGGGACTAGCGTTGGTACCTACGAGCAGTACTTC CASSRGTSVGTYEQYF
TRBJ1-3 . few TRBV19 TGTGCCAGTAGTATCAGAGGAAACACCATATATTTT CASSIRGNTIYF
TRBJ2-1 . few TRBV7-9 TGTGCCAGCAGCTTAGGCCGGGGGCCCGACAATGAGCAGTTCTTC CASSLGRGPDNEQFF
TRBJ2-1 TRBD2 few TRBV4-2 TGTGCCAGCAGCCAAACCGCCGGGACTAGCGGGGGGCCCGATGAGCAGTTCTTC CASSQTAGTSGGPDEQFF
TRBJ2-5 TRBD2 . TRBV10-3 TGTGCCATCAGGACTAGCGGGGGTCAAGAGACCCAGTACTTC CAIRTSGGQETQYF
TRBJ1-6 TRBD1 . TRBV15 TGTGCCACCAGCAGAGATAACAGGGGGCAGTCACCCCTCCACTTT CATSRDNRGQSPLHF
TRBJ2-4 TRBD1 . TRBV20-1 TGCAGTGCTAGGCAGACAGGGGACATTCAGTACTTC CSARQTGDIQYF
TRBJ2-3 TRBD1 . TRBV6-2/TRBV6-3 TGTGCCAGCAGTTTGAACGACAGGGGGGCAGGTACGCAGTATTTT CASSLNDRGAGTQYF
TRBJ2-1 TRBD1 . TRBV6-5 TGTGCCAGCATCAGACAGGGGGGCTACAATGAGCAGTTCTTC CASIRQGGYNEQFF
TRBJ2-7 . . TRBV20-1 TGCAGTGCGGCCCCTCCCTCCTTCGAGCAGTACTTC CSAAPPSFEQYF
TRBJ1-4 TRBD1 . TRBV15 TGTGCCACCAGCAGAGTGGGACAGAGAGTCCTTCGTGTCGAAAAACTGTTTTTT CATSRVGQRVLRVEKLFF
TRBJ1-2 . . TRBV7-3 TGTGCCAGCAGCTCATCAAGAGAAGATGGCTACACCTTC CASSSSREDGYTF
TRBJ2-2 . . TRBV12-3/TRBV12-4 TGTGCCAGCAGTTCAAACAGGGTATTTGGAACCGGGGAGCTGTTTTTT CASSSNRVFGTGELFF
TRBJ2-5 TRBD2 . TRBV6-2/TRBV6-3 TGTGCCAGCAGCACCATCGGACTAGCCCAAGAGACCCAGTACTTC CASSTIGLAQETQYF
TRBJ1-2 TRBD1 . TRBV19 TGTGCCAGTAGTAGCGGGACAGGGCCCTATGGCTACACCTTC CASSSGTGPYGYTF
TRBJ1-1 . . TRBV7-8 TGTGCCAGCAGCCTCCACCAGGGTCGGGGCCTGAACACTGAAGCTTCCTTT CASSLHQGRGLNTEASF
TRBJ2-5 TRBD1 few TRBV7-9 TGTGCCAGCAGCTCGTCGACAGGGGTATCATGGCAAGAGACCCAGTACTTC CASSSSTGVSWQETQYF
TRBJ2-3 TRBD1 few TRBV20-1 TGCAGTGCTAGCCCTCCCCCCGGGACAGGGCGCACAGATACGCAGTATTTT CSASPPPGTGRTDTQYF
TRBJ2-5 TRBD1 . TRBV5-1 TGCGCCAGCCGTCTGCCAGCGACAGGGGGCGGAGAGACCCAGTACTTC CASRLPATGGGETQYF
TRBJ2-3 TRBD1 few TRBV6-5 TGTGCCAGCAGTGGGACAGGGACAGATACGCAGTATTTT CASSGTGTDTQYF
TRBJ2-3 . . TRBV20-1 TGCAGTGCTGGGAGGAGGGCAGATACGCAGTATTTT CSAGRRADTQYF
TRBJ1-2 . . TRBV20-1 TGCAGTGCTAGAAACCCCGGAGTGCATGGCTACACCTTC CSARNPGVHGYTF
TRBJ1-1 . . TRBV12-3/TRBV12-4 TGTGCCAGCAAGCGGGACACCAGAGGGACTGAAGCTTTCTTT CASKRDTRGTEAFF
TRBJ1-6 TRBD1 . TRBV4-2 TGTGCCAGCAGCCAAGATTCAGGGGGTTCACCCCTCCACTTT CASSQDSGGSPLHF
TRBJ1-5 . . TRBV7-2 TGTGCCAGCAGCTTAGTGACAGGTAACAATCAGCCCCAGCATTTT CASSLVTGNNQPQHF
TRBJ1-2 . . TRBV29-1 TGCAGCGTTGTACAGGTTAACTATGGCTACACCTTC CSVVQVNYGYTF
TRBJ2-5 TRBD2 few TRBV6-2/TRBV6-3 TGTGCCACCACCTTGGGAGGGGCCGCCCAAGAGACCCAGTACTTC CATTLGGAAQETQYF
TRBJ1-3 . few TRBV7-2 TGTGCCAGCAGCGAAGCTCGGGGATTTGGAAACACCATATATTTT CASSEARGFGNTIYF
TRBJ2-7 . . TRBV20-1 TGCAGTGCTAGGGAGGGGACCCACGAGCAGTACTTC CSAREGTHEQYF
TRBJ2-4 TRBD2 . TRBV4-3 TGCGCCAGCAGCCAAACCAGCGGGGGGACCTCTCTTGGTGCCAAAAACATTCAGTACTTC CASSQTSGGTSLGAKNIQYF
TRBJ2-7 . . TRBV10-3 TGTGCCATCAGGGACAGCTCGTACGAGCAGTACTTC CAIRDSSYEQYF
TRBJ2-3 TRBD1 . TRBV6-6 TGTGCCAGCGGTAGGGGGACAGGGGGGGATACGCAGTATTTT CASGRGTGGDTQYF
TRBJ1-1 . . TRBV7-8 TGTGCCAGCAGCCCCGGACTGCTAAACACTGAAGCTTTCTTT CASSPGLLNTEAFF
TRBJ2-7 . . TRBV5-1 TGCGCCAGCAGCTTGGCCGTCACAGCCCCCGAGCAGTACTTC CASSLAVTAPEQYF
TRBJ1-1 . . TRBV7-8 TGTGCCAGCAGCTTGACAGCCGGGAACACTGAAGCTTTCTTT CASSLTAGNTEAFF
TRBJ2-7 . few TRBV5-1 TGCGCCAGCAGCCCCTACAGCGCTTACGAGCAGTACTTC CASSPYSAYEQYF
TRBJ1-2 . few TRBV7-2 TGTGCCAGCAGCGGGAGGCGAATCTTGGAGGGCTACACCTTC CASSGRRILEGYTF
TRBJ2-5 TRBD2 few TRBV11-2 TGTGCCAGCAGCATCGCTGGACTAGCCCAAAACTTC CASSIAGLAQNF
TRBJ1-1 . few TRBV20-1 TGCAGTGCTATAGGGAACACTGAAGCTTTCTTT CSAIGNTEAFF
TRBJ2-3 . few TRBV20-1 TGCAGTGCTAGTGATGACACAGATACGCAGTATTTT CSASDDTDTQYF